These 2 T cell receptor beta chains came from one sample sequenced in a study of T-cell memory formation after mild COVID-19. TCRdb passed the 5' RACE reads through MiXCR, listing each CDR3 protein once. The sample contains roughly 480,000 distinct CDR3 sequences, more than 20% of which appear only once. Source material: PBMCs or a T cell subset sorted from them (not recorded which). All receptors derive from an adult woman who had mild COVID-19 (a few samples of this study predate the infection). Cell type and time point are not known.

This clonotype was seen a few times. The CDR3: CASSLQGTSYEQYF. CDR3 bases: TGTGCCAGCAGCTTACAGGGCACTTCCTACGAGCAGTACTTC. The chain recombines TRBV7-9 with TRBJ2-7; D is perhaps TRBD1 (5 bases). CDR1 and CDR2 from the germline V gene are SEHNR and FQNEAQ (reference sequence). The CDR3 consists of 14 residues. Trimming took off 2 bases at V and 1 base at J, with 9 bases between the two ends.

The DNA for the CDR3 is TGTGCCAGCAGCTTAGTGGTCAGGGGTGCCGGGGAGCTGTTTTTT. It yields the protein CASSLVVRGAGELFF. The V and J genes are TRBV7-2 and TRBJ2-2, with D maybe TRBD1 (6 bases). Germline CDR1 SGHTA, CDR2 FQGNSA. Trimming pared 1 base from V and 6 bases from J, leaving 12 bases between. The length of the CDR3 is 15 residues.